This is a list of T cell receptor beta chains from one sample in a study of blood T cell repertoires in COVID-19. Clones were sequenced by immunoSEQ multiplex PCR, and TCRdb holds only the in-frame ones, with some missing. The sample records 250,000 to 300,000 clones, just over 90% being singletons. Sequencing was performed on PBMCs or T cells enriched from blood (not recorded which). The receptors shown here come from a middle-aged woman with acute COVID-19. CDR3s include the opening cysteine and the closing phenylalanine or tryptophan. A D gene is named only where the DNA matches it firmly. Part of the rows lack a size; the others show once, few, many or a class for expanded clones.

TRBD2,TRBJ2-3,TRBV11-2,NA,CASRGLAGGQSDTQYF,TGTGCCAGCAGGGGACTAGCGGGAGGTCAGTCAGATACGCAGTATTTT
NA,TRBJ1-5,TRBV28,few,CASSHRGGIWNQPQHF,TGTGCCAGCAGCCATAGGGGGGGGATATGGAATCAGCCCCAGCATTTT
NA,TRBJ2-1,TRBV11-3,NA,CASSLDIGKRFF,TGTGCCAGCAGCTTAGATATCGGGAAGAGGTTCTTC
NA,TRBJ1-1,TRBV9,NA,CASSVGGQPNTEAFF,TGTGCCAGCAGCGTAGGGGGCCAGCCGAACACTGAAGCTTTCTTT
NA,TRBJ1-2,TRBV28,once,CASSLTNYGYTF,TGTGCCAGCAGTCTTACTAACTATGGCTACACCTTC
TRBD2,TRBJ2-3,TRBV5-6,NA,CASSLPTSGDTQYF,TGTGCCAGCAGCCTCCCGACTAGCGGAGATACGCAGTATTTT
NA,TRBJ1-2,TRBV5-1,NA,CASSFSVPNYGYTF,TGCGCCAGCAGCTTCAGCGTCCCAAACTATGGCTACACCTTC
TRBD1,TRBJ2-7,TRBV7-2,NA,CASSGGTGSYEQYF,TGTGCCAGCAGCGGAGGGACAGGCTCCTACGAGCAGTACTTC
TRBD1,TRBJ1-2,TRBV14,NA,CASSKQGNYGYTF,TGTGCCAGCAGCAAACAGGGGAACTATGGCTACACCTTC
NA,TRBJ1-1,TRBV12-3/TRBV12-4,NA,CASSPGPFPRAFF,TGTGCCAGCAGTCCAGGCCCTTTCCCAAGGGCTTTCTTT
NA,TRBJ2-1,TRBV5-6,NA,CASSLERSRTYNEQFF,TGTGCCAGCAGCTTGGAGCGGAGCCGGACCTACAATGAGCAGTTCTTC